A selection of T cell receptor beta chains follows, all from one sample in a study of shared clonotypes between healthy human individuals. Libraries were prepared by immunoSEQ multiplex PCR; TCRdb keeps only in-frame clonotypes and omits some of them. Here the sample spans over a million clones, around 97% being singletons. The sequencing sample was made of naive CD4+ T cells sorted from blood. The receptors derive from a man aged 30 to 45 in good health. The CDR3 runs from the conserved cysteine through the conserved F or W. A D gene is named only where the DNA matches it firmly. Size tells how often a clone was seen (once, few, many) or the class of an expanded clone, and some rows leave it out.

>TRBV6-6|-|TRBJ1-2|-
CASRSTANYGYTF
TGTGCCAGCAGATCGACAGCTAACTATGGCTACACCTTC
>TRBV4-3|-|TRBJ2-3|-
CASSQAWTELGTDTQYF
TGCGCCAGCAGCCAAGCCTGGACAGAACTCGGCACAGATACGCAGTATTTT
>TRBV6-5|TRBD1|TRBJ1-1|-
CASSSSRTGSTEAFF
TGTGCCAGCAGTTCCTCCCGGACAGGTTCCACTGAAGCTTTCTTT
>TRBV9|TRBD1|TRBJ2-2|-
CASSAQTRTGGNTGELFF
TGTGCCAGCAGCGCCCAAACTAGGACAGGGGGAAACACCGGGGAGCTGTTTTTT
>TRBV7-2|-|TRBJ2-7|-
CASSHRVTGMYEQYF
TGTGCCAGCAGCCACCGCGTCACAGGGATGTACGAGCAGTACTTC
>TRBV28|TRBD1|TRBJ2-7|-
CASSLTGAYEQYF
TGTGCCAGCAGTTTGACAGGGGCGTACGAGCAGTACTTC
>TRBV15|-|TRBJ2-4|-
CATSRERVWESIQYF
TGTGCCACCAGCAGAGAGAGAGTTTGGGAGAGCATTCAGTACTTC
>TRBV7-9|-|TRBJ2-3|-
CASSQMSVDTQYF
TGTGCCAGCAGCCAAATGTCCGTGGATACGCAGTATTTT
>TRBV27|TRBD2|TRBJ2-7|-
CASGYSGGISYEQYF
TGTGCCAGCGGGTACTCGGGGGGGATCTCCTACGAGCAGTACTTC
>TRBV2|TRBD1|TRBJ1-5|-
CASSEALDRERQPQHF
TGTGCCAGCAGTGAAGCTCTGGACAGGGAGAGGCAGCCCCAGCATTTT
>TRBV6-4|-|TRBJ2-1|-
CASSDSESRNEQFF
TGTGCCAGCAGTGACTCCGAGTCCCGGAATGAGCAGTTCTTC
>TRBV11-2|-|TRBJ2-5|-
CASSIQGQETQYF
TGTGCCAGCAGTATCCAGGGACAAGAGACCCAGTACTTC
>TRBV7-2|-|TRBJ2-3|-
CASLRWNRGPTSTDTQYF
TGTGCCAGCCTTCGGTGGAACCGGGGGCCAACTAGCACAGATACGCAGTATTTT
>TRBV18|-|TRBJ1-1|-
CASSPTDSNTEAFF
TGTGCCAGCTCACCAACCGACTCTAACACTGAAGCTTTCTTT
>TRBV5-1|TRBD1|TRBJ2-1|-
CASSGEPGGAGNEQFF
TGCGCCAGCAGCGGTGAACCAGGGGGCGCGGGGAATGAGCAGTTCTTC
>TRBV5-8|-|TRBJ2-5|-
CATQAPGKETQYF
TGTGCCACCCAGGCCCCAGGGAAAGAGACCCAGTACTTC
>TRBV7-6|TRBD2|TRBJ2-3|-
CASSLRLAGGLQRDTQYF
TGTGCCAGCAGCTTAAGACTAGCGGGAGGACTTCAAAGAGATACGCAGTATTTT
>TRBV7-6|-|TRBJ1-1|-
CASSHKANTEAFF
TGTGCCAGCAGCCACAAGGCGAACACTGAAGCTTTCTTT
>TRBV9|-|TRBJ2-2|-
CASSDLGRGELFF
TGTGCCAGCAGCGACCTAGGGCGCGGGGAGCTGTTTTTT
>TRBV11-3|-|TRBJ2-5|-
CASSSSFDRGKQETQYF
TGTGCCAGCAGCTCCTCATTCGACCGGGGCAAACAAGAGACCCAGTACTTC
>TRBV5-8|TRBD2|TRBJ2-7|-
CASSVLAGLEEQYF
TGTGCCAGCAGCGTACTAGCGGGACTTGAAGAGCAGTACTTC
>TRBV20-1|-|TRBJ2-5|-
CSGENQETQYF
TGCAGTGGGGAGAACCAAGAGACCCAGTACTTC
>TRBV5-1|TRBD2|TRBJ2-3|-
CASSQRTSGRGDTQYF
TGCGCCAGCAGCCAGCGGACTAGCGGGAGAGGTGATACGCAGTATTTT
>TRBV5-1|-|TRBJ1-4|-
CASSLYAWTASNEKLFF
TGCGCCAGCAGCTTGTACGCTTGGACAGCCTCTAATGAAAAACTGTTTTTT
>TRBV9|-|TRBJ2-7|-
CASSVEPASSYEQYF
TGTGCCAGCAGCGTAGAGCCAGCTAGCTCCTACGAGCAGTACTTC
>TRBV7-2|TRBD2|TRBJ2-1|-
CASSLLAGDSYNEQFF
TGTGCCAGCAGCTTATTAGCGGGGGACTCCTACAATGAGCAGTTCTTC
>TRBV2|TRBD2|TRBJ2-2|-
CASKGLAGGTGELFF
TGTGCCAGCAAAGGGCTAGCGGGAGGGACCGGGGAGCTGTTTTTT
>TRBV5-1|-|TRBJ2-1|-
CASSGSGVSSYNEQFF
TGCGCCAGCAGCGGTAGCGGAGTAAGCTCCTACAATGAGCAGTTCTTC
>TRBV7-9|TRBD2|TRBJ2-1|-
CASSFAGAGGGYNEQFF
TGTGCCAGCAGCTTCGCGGGGGCGGGAGGGGGCTACAATGAGCAGTTCTTC
>TRBV25-1|TRBD1|TRBJ2-4|-
CASSEPRTGANIQYF
TGTGCCAGCAGTGAACCGCGGACAGGGGCCAACATTCAGTACTTC
>TRBV4-1|TRBD2|TRBJ2-5|-
CASSQVEVIRTSEGTQYF
TGCGCCAGCAGCCAAGTTGAGGTCATACGGACTAGCGAGGGGACCCAGTACTTC
>TRBV15|TRBD2|TRBJ2-7|-
CATSRGTSAAYEQYF
TGTGCCACCAGCAGAGGGACTAGCGCGGCCTACGAGCAGTACTTC
>TRBV10-3|-|TRBJ2-3|-
CAISLGPGTDTQYF
TGTGCCATCAGTCTCGGACCGGGCACAGATACGCAGTATTTT
>TRBV6-6|-|TRBJ1-1|-
CASSYSPQTEAFF
TGTGCCAGCAGTTACTCCCCACAAACTGAAGCTTTCTTT
>TRBV5-4|TRBD2|TRBJ2-1|-
CASSLLAGESEQFF
TGTGCCAGCAGCTTGCTAGCGGGAGAATCCGAGCAGTTCTTC
>TRBV28|-|TRBJ2-1|-
CATGLYNEQFF
TGTGCTACCGGGTTATACAATGAGCAGTTCTTC
>TRBV7-5|-|TRBJ2-3|-
CPRGGATDTQYF
TGTCCCCGGGGGGGGGCCACAGATACGCAGTATTTT
>TRBV5-4|TRBD2|TRBJ2-7|-
CASSLRAGENEQYF
TGTGCCAGCAGCTTGAGGGCGGGAGAGAACGAGCAGTACTTC
>TRBV9|TRBD2|TRBJ2-1|once
CASSPGGGLAGGSYNEQFF
TGTGCCAGCAGCCCGGGGGGAGGACTAGCGGGAGGTTCCTACAATGAGCAGTTCTTC
>TRBV15|-|TRBJ1-2|-
CATSRDWDSKRGYTF
TGTGCCACCAGCAGAGATTGGGACTCCAAGAGGGGCTACACCTTC
>TRBV11-2|TRBD1|TRBJ1-1|-
CASSLWDRARSTEAFF
TGTGCCAGCAGCCTCTGGGACAGGGCGAGGTCTACTGAAGCTTTCTTT
>TRBV9|TRBD2|TRBJ2-2|-
CASSVDPSGTGELFF
TGTGCCAGCAGCGTAGATCCTAGCGGGACCGGGGAGCTGTTTTTT
>TRBV19|TRBD1|TRBJ2-6|-
CASSLYRDSSSGANVLTF
TGTGCCAGTAGTCTCTACCGGGACAGTAGTTCTGGGGCCAACGTCCTGACTTTC
>TRBV7-7|-|TRBJ2-5|-
CASSPTGRQETQYF
TGTGCCAGCAGCCCCACAGGGAGACAAGAGACCCAGTACTTC
>TRBV9|-|TRBJ2-3|-
CASSAGHPALLSGSTDTQYF
TGTGCCAGCAGCGCCGGGCATCCAGCACTCCTTAGCGGAAGCACAGATACGCAGTATTTT